A single sample is the source of the 25 T cell receptor beta chains below, sequenced in a study of shared clonotypes between healthy human individuals. Assay: immunoSEQ multiplex PCR; the TCRdb copy retains only in-frame clones and omits some. The sample yields about 1 million clones, approximately 72% seen once. The specimen was memory CD4+ T cells sorted from blood. The subset was: CD45RA-negative fraction. Receptors originate from a man younger than 35 in good health.

CDR3 DNA sequence: TGCGCCAGCAGCTTGCTTCCAGCAGGGGAATACGAGCAGTACTTC. Its translation: CASSLLPAGEYEQYF. The chain combines TRBV5-1 with TRBJ2-7; TRBD1 is a possible D gene (6 bases). The germline V gene has CDR1 SGHRS and CDR2 YFSETQ. V dropped 1 base and J dropped 4 bases, with 15 bases sitting between them. The CDR3 sequence is 15 residues long.

The chain carries TRBV12-5 and TRBJ2-7; perhaps TRBD1 as D (5 bases). CDR1 and CDR2 (germline): LGHNT, FRNRAP. The CDR3 loop spans 13 amino acids. Trimming shortened V by 6 bases and J by 0 bases, and 9 bases separated the two germline ends. The CDR3 here is CASGIDSSYEQYF. CDR3 sequence (DNA): TGTGCTAGTGGCATAGACAGCTCCTACGAGCAGTACTTC.

The genes are TRBV11-2 and TRBJ2-3; D is unclear. CDR1 and CDR2 (germline): SGHAT, FQNNGV. This CDR3 spans 15 amino acids. Trimming took off 0 bases at V and 1 base at J, with 8 bases between the two ends. CDR3 sequence (DNA): TGTGCCAGCAGCTTAGATCTAGTGGGCACAGATACGCAGTATTTT. Amino acid sequence: CASSLDLVGTDTQYF.

This clone was counted a single time. The V gene is TRBV19, the J gene TRBJ1-3; a possible D gene is TRBD1 (5 bases). The CDR3 sequence is 13 residues long. V lost 6 bases and J lost 2, with 8 bases in between. CDR1 LNHDA and CDR2 SQIVND come from the germline V gene (reference sequence). CDR3 nucleotide sequence: TGTGCCAGTAGACAGGTTGCTGGAAACACCATATATTTT. Encoded protein: CASRQVAGNTIYF.

The rearrangement links TRBV30 to TRBJ2-1; 12 nucleotides match TRBD2. The germline V gene encodes CDR1 GTSNPN and CDR2 SVGIG (reference sequence). The CDR3 has 13 residues. The junction had 6 bases not matched to a gene; V was cut back by 3 bases and J by 12 bases. The CDR3 region has the DNA TGTGCCTGGAGCAGGCCTAGCGGGAGGGCGCAGTTCTTC. This translates into CAWSRPSGRAQFF.

The genes are TRBV11-3 and TRBJ2-2, with D possibly TRBD1 on 6 matching bases. The CDR3 extends over 17 amino acids. Trimming took off 5 bases at V and 6 bases at J, with 22 bases between the two ends. Germline CDR1 is SGHNT and CDR2 is YENEEA. CDR3 loop: CASSPRGAGVSAGELFF. The CDR3 DNA reads as TGTGCCAGCAGCCCACGAGGGGCAGGGGTGTCGGCCGGGGAGCTGTTTTTT.

V usage is TRBV30 and J usage is TRBJ1-5, with TRBD1 matching over 8 bases. CDR1 and CDR2 (germline): GTSNPN, SVGIG (reference sequence). V lost 1 base and J lost 7; bases outside the gene matches: 6. The length of the CDR3 is 14 residues. CDR3 protein: CAWSGGTGGQPQHF. For the CDR3, the DNA is TGTGCCTGGAGTGGGGGGACAGGAGGACAGCCCCAGCATTTT.

The rearrangement links TRBV7-2 to TRBJ1-1, with 7 bases matching TRBD1. The CDR3 is made up of 15 amino acids. With 4 bases clipped from V and 5 bases from J, the junction kept 10 bases outside the gene matches. CDR1 is SGHTA and CDR2 is FQGNSA in the germline V gene. The CDR3 DNA sequence: TGTGCCAGCAGCTCTCCGACAGGGTTGGGGACTGAAGCTTTCTTT. It yields the protein CASSSPTGLGTEAFF.

This clone came up once. The chain couples TRBV2 to TRBJ1-2, with D possibly being TRBD1 (6 bases). Germline V gene sequence: CDR1 SNHLY, CDR2 FYNNEI. The CDR3 covers 15 residues. Trimming cost V 4 bases and J 8 bases, with 20 bases left between them. The CDR3 DNA sequence: TGTGCCAGCAGTGTCGTTCTGGCAGGGACAACCGGCTACACCTTC. Translated: CASSVVLAGTTGYTF.

The rearrangement links TRBV5-6 to TRBJ2-3; no definite D call. The CDR3 covers 14 residues. V was trimmed by 7 bases and J by 4 bases, leaving 16 bases between them. Per germline, CDR1 SGHDT and CDR2 YYEEEE. In DNA form, the CDR3 reads TGTGCCAGCGCTAGAATATTGGTGGCAGATACGCAGTATTTT. Protein product: CASARILVADTQYF.

The V gene is TRBV10-3, the J gene TRBJ2-7, with a tentative D call TRBD2 (6 bases). Germline V gene data show CDR1 as ENHRY and CDR2 as SYGVKD. CDR3 length: 14 amino acids. The V end lost 10 bases, the J end lost 1 base, and 17 bases lay between the germline ends. The chain's CDR3 is CATEGLLGSYEQYF. The CDR3 DNA sequence: TGTGCCACCGAGGGACTCTTGGGGTCCTACGAGCAGTACTTC.

The chain uses TRBV23-1 and TRBJ2-3; D not certain. TRBV23-1 is designated an ORF whose function remains uncertain. Trimming took off 5 bases at V and 7 bases at J, with 4 bases between the two ends. This CDR3 has 10 residues. This CDR3 is CASSLYTQYF. CDR3 coding DNA: TGCGCCAGCAGTTTATATACGCAGTATTTT.

This chain joins TRBV6-1 and TRBJ2-7; 11 bases fit TRBD1. Germline values: CDR1 MNHNS, CDR2 SASEGT. J gave up 1 base and V 4 bases, and 15 bases lay outside the gene matches. The CDR3 contains 19 residues. The CDR3 sequence is CASSVKGQGEPRTSYEQYF. CDR3 nucleotides: TGTGCCAGCAGTGTAAAGGGACAGGGGGAACCCCGGACGTCCTACGAGCAGTACTTC.

The gene calls are TRBV5-1 and TRBJ2-5, with D possibly being TRBD2 (5 bases). CDR1 is SGHRS and CDR2 is YFSETQ in the germline V gene. This CDR3 region has 16 residues. Trimming removed 0 bases from V and 2 bases from J, with 14 bases in between. The CDR3 loop reads CASSLDRGRGQETQYF. The DNA of the CDR3 is TGCGCCAGCAGCTTGGACCGAGGACGGGGACAAGAGACCCAGTACTTC.

The V call is TRBV6-5, the J call TRBJ2-7, with a weak D call TRBD1 (5 bases). CDR3 length: 14 amino acids. Trimming shortened V by 11 bases and J by 0 bases, and 17 bases separated the two germline ends. Germline-derived CDR1 and CDR2 are MNHEY and SVGAGI. Here the CDR3 reads CAASQGALSYEQYF. DNA for the CDR3: TGTGCCGCCAGTCAAGGGGCCCTCTCCTACGAGCAGTACTTC.

This rearrangement joins TRBV2 to TRBJ1-2; D gene unclear. The CDR3 sequence is 11 residues long. The ends were cut back, 6 bases at V and 8 bases at J, with 10 bases in the middle. Germline V gene sequence: CDR1 SNHLY, CDR2 FYNNEI. The CDR3 protein is CASRAGSGYTF. As DNA, the CDR3 is TGTGCCAGCAGAGCGGGCTCCGGCTACACCTTC.

Details on this clone: With a much larger clone just one base away, this may be a read error. This sample also contains other DNA sequences that code for the same CDR3. The chain couples TRBV27 to TRBJ2-3, with D unclear. Germline loops: CDR1 MNHEY, CDR2 SMNVEV (reference sequence). Trimming took 5 bases from V and 0 from J, leaving 3 bases between them. This CDR3 has 12 amino acids. The CDR3 sequence: CASSPSTDTQYF. As DNA, the CDR3 is TGTGCCAGCAGTCCTAGCACAGATACGCAGTATTTT.

The chain links TRBV5-1 to TRBJ1-2; possibly TRBD1 for D (6 bases). The CDR3 is made up of 14 amino acids. The V end was cut by 0 bases, the J end by 5 bases, with 11 bases between. Germline V gives CDR1 SGHRS, CDR2 YFSETQ. CDR3 DNA: TGCGCCAGCAGCTTGGCGACAGGCCTTTATGGCTACACCTTC. It specifies CASSLATGLYGYTF.

This clone was counted a few times. The chain has TRBV5-6 and TRBJ1-2, with 10 nucleotides matching TRBD1. There are 15 residues in the CDR3. The germline gives CDR1 SGHDT, CDR2 YYEEEE. V lost 4 bases, J lost 4 bases, and 7 bases stayed unmatched. CDR3 sequence: CASSLGTGAGYGYTF. In nucleotides, the CDR3 is TGTGCCAGCAGCCTCGGGACAGGGGCCGGCTATGGCTACACCTTC.

V is TRBV5-1 and J is TRBJ2-3, with D perhaps TRBD1 (6 bases). Germline CDR1 reads SGHRS; CDR2 reads YFSETQ. V lost 0 bases and J 4 bases, leaving 15 bases between the germline ends. This CDR3 is 16 amino acids long. In nucleotides, the CDR3 is TGCGCCAGCAGCTTGGCGGCGACAGGTACTTCAGATACGCAGTATTTT. This codes for CASSLAATGTSDTQYF.

The chain recombines TRBV6-5 with TRBJ1-1, with a possible D match to TRBD1 (6 bases). V was trimmed by 2 bases and J by 0 bases, leaving 13 bases between them. The germline V gene has CDR1 MNHEY and CDR2 SVGAGI. The CDR3 sequence is 16 residues long. CDR3 sequence reads: CASSYGAGVMNTEAFF. The CDR3 nucleotides are TGTGCCAGCAGTTACGGGGCAGGGGTCATGAACACTGAAGCTTTCTTT.

This chain links TRBV11-2 with TRBJ1-4; 7 nucleotides line up with TRBD1. CDR1 is SGHAT, CDR2 FQNNGV, per germline. The CDR3 runs to 15 residues. The J segment lost 7 bases and the V segment lost 2 bases, leaving 7 bases of the junction unmatched. The CDR3, as DNA: TGTGCCAGCAGCTTAAGCATCGGACAGGTTGAAAAACTGTTTTTT. Protein sequence: CASSLSIGQVEKLFF.

The gene calls are TRBV19 and TRBJ1-2; D is ambiguous. Trimming stripped 6 bases from V and 0 bases from J, with 8 bases between. The CDR3 covers 13 residues. Per germline, CDR1 LNHDA and CDR2 SQIVND (reference sequence). This CDR3 reads CASSNSANYGYTF. DNA for the CDR3: TGTGCCAGTAGCAACAGCGCTAACTATGGCTACACCTTC.

J is TRBJ2-3 and V is TRBV2; D is undetermined. The CDR3 loop spans 16 amino acids. Germline-derived CDR1 and CDR2 are SNHLY and FYNNEI. Between the trimmed V and J ends, which lost 4 bases and 7 bases, there was a span of 21 bases. The CDR3 DNA reads as TGTGCCAGCAGTGCTATTTCCGCTACGAAAAAGAATACGCAGTATTTT. It encodes CASSAISATKKNTQYF.

The V and J genes are TRBV5-1 and TRBJ2-3, with 11 bases matching TRBD2. Germline CDR1 and CDR2: SGHRS and YFSETQ. Trimming removed 1 base from V and 4 bases from J; junction bases left unmatched: 14. The CDR3 covers 19 residues. CDR3 sequence: CASSLTSGSFRRIPDTQYF. In DNA, the CDR3 is TGCGCCAGCAGCTTGACTAGCGGGAGTTTTAGAAGAATCCCAGATACGCAGTATTTT.